This T cell receptor beta chain was observed in a study of cytomegalovirus exposure and HLA in healthy donors. General study findings and limits: The listing of 150 or so TCR beta chains classed them as cytomegalovirus-associated. Compared with the roughly 700-donor mean, an Asian-associated ancestry cluster reportedly had fewer N-insertions, according to a later analysis. A later analysis linked a missense variant in DCLRE1C to the trimming of TCR beta V and J genes. In a later analysis, parvovirus B19, influenza, CMV and Epstein-Barr virus appeared linked to several top co-occurrence clusters.

V was pared by 4 bases and J by 0 bases, with 17 bases between. Germline-derived CDR1 and CDR2 are SGHDT and YYEEEE. CDR3 length equals 16 residues. The PCR ran on 60 Vbeta and 13 Jbeta primers. Method: immunoSEQ multiplex PCR; TCRdb's copy keeps in-frame clones and lacks some. The repertoire holds 160,000 or so clones, with around 79% as singletons. A remark on this clone: Its specificity is not known.

Sequencing used PBMCs. The chain couples TRBV5-6 to TRBJ2-7; a possible D gene is TRBD1 (6 bases). The TCR comes from a man in his forties or fifties in good health and CMV-seronegative. The CDR3 loop is CASSGPGTRSSYEQYF. CDR3 nucleotide sequence: TGTGCCAGCAGCGGACCCGGGACACGGAGCTCCTACGAGCAGTACTTC.